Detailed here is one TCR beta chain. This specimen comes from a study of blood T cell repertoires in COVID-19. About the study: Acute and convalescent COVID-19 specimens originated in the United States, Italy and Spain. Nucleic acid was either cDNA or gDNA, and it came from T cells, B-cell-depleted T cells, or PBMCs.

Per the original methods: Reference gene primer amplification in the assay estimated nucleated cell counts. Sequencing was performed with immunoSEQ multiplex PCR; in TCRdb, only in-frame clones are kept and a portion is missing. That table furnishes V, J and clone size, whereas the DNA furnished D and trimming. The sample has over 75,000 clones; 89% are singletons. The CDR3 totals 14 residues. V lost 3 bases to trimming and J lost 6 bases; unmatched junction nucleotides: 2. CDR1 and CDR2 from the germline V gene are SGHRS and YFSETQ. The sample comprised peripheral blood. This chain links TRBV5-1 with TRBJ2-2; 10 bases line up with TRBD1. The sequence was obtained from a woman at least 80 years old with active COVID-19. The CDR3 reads CASSSGQGPGELFF. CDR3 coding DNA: TGCGCCAGCAGCTCGGGACAGGGGCCCGGGGAGCTGTTTTTT.